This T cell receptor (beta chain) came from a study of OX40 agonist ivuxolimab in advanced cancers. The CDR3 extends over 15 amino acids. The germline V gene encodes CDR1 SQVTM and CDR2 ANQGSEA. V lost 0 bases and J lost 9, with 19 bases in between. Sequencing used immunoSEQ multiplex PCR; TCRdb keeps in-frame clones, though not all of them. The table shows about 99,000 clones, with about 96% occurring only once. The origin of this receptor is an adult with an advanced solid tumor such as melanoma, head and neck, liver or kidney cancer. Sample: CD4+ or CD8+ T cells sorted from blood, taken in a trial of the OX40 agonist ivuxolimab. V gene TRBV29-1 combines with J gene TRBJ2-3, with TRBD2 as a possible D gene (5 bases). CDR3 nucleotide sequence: TGCAGCGTTGAAGAGGAGGCGGACCTGGGATTCACGCAGTATTTT. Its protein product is CSVEEEADLGFTQYF.